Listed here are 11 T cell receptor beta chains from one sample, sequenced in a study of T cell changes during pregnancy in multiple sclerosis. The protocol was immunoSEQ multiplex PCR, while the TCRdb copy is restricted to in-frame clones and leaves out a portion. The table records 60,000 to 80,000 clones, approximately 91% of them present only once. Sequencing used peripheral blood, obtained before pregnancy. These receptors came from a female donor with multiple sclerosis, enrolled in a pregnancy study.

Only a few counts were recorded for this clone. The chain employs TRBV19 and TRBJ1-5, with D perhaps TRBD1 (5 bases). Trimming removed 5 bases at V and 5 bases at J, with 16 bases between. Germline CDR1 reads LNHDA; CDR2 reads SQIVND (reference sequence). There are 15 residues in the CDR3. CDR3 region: CASSHSDSHYQPQHF. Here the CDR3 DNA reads TGTGCCAGTAGTCACTCCGACAGTCACTATCAGCCCCAGCATTTT.

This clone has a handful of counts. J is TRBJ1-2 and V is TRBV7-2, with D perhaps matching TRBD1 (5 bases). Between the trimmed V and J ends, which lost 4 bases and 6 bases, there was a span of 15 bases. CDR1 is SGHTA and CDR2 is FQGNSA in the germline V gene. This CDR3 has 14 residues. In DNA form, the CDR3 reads TGTGCCAGCAGCTCCCTTTACGGGGGGAATGGCTACACCTTC. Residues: CASSSLYGGNGYTF.

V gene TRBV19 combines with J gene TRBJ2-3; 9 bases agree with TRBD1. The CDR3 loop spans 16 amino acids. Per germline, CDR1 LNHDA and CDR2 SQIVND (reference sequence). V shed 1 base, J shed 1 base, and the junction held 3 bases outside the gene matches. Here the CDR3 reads CASSIGHRGRTDTQYF. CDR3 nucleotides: TGTGCCAGTAGTATAGGGCACAGGGGGCGCACAGATACGCAGTATTTT.

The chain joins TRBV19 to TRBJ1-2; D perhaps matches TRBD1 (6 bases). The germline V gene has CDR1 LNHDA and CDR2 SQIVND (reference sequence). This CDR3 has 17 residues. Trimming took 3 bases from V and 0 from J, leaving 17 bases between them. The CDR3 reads CASSITPRDTTNYGYTF. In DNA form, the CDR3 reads TGTGCCAGTAGTATTACCCCCCGGGACACTACTAACTATGGCTACACCTTC.

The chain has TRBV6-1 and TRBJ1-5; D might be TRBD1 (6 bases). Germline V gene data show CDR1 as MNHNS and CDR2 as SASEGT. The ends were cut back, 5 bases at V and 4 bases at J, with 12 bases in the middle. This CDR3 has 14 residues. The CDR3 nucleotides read TGTGCCAGCAGTTTGACAGGACTGAATCAGCCCCAGCATTTT. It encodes CASSLTGLNQPQHF.

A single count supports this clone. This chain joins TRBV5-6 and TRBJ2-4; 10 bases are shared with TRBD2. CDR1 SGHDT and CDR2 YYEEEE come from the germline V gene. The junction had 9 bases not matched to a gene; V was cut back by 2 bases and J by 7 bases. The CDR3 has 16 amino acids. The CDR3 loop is CASSFGSGGAVNIQYF. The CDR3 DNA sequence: TGTGCCAGCAGCTTTGGGAGCGGGGGGGCCGTGAACATTCAGTACTTC. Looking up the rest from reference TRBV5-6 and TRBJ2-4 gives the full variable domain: DAGVTQSPTHLIKTRGQQVTLRCSPKSGHDTVSWYQQALGQGPQFIFQYYEEEERQRGNFPDRFSGHQFPNYSSELNVNALLLGDSALYLCASSFGSGGAVNIQYFGAGTRLSVL.

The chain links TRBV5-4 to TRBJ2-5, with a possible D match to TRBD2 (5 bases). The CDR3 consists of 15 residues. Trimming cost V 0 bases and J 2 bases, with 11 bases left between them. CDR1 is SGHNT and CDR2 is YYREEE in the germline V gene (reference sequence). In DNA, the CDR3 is TGTGCCAGCAGCTTGGGAGGGCGCCCACAAGAGACCCAGTACTTC. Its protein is CASSLGGRPQETQYF.

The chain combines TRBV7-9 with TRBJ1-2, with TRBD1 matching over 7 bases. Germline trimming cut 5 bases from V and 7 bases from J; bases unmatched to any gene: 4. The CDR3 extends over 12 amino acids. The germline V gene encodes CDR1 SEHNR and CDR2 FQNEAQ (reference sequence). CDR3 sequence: CASSPQGSGYTF. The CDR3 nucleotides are TGTGCCAGCAGCCCACAGGGGTCTGGCTACACCTTC.

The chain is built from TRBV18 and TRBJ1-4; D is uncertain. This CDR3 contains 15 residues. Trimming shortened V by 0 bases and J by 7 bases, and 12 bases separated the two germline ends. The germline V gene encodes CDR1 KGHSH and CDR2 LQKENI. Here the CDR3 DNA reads TGTGCCAGCTCACCACCGACGGGATTTGGTGAAAAACTGTTTTTT. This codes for CASSPPTGFGEKLFF.

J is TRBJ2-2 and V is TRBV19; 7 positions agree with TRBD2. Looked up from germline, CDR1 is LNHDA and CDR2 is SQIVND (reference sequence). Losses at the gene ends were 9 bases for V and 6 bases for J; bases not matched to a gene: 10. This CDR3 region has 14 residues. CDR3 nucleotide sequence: TGTGCCAGGACTCGCGGGAGTGGGCCCGGGGAGCTGTTTTTT. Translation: CARTRGSGPGELFF.

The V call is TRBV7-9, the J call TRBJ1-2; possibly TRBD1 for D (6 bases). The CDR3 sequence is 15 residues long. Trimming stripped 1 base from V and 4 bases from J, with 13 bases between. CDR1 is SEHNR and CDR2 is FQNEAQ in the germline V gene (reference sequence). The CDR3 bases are TGTGCCAGCAGCTTAGGCGTTTCAGGGGTCTATGGCTACACCTTC. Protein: CASSLGVSGVYGYTF.